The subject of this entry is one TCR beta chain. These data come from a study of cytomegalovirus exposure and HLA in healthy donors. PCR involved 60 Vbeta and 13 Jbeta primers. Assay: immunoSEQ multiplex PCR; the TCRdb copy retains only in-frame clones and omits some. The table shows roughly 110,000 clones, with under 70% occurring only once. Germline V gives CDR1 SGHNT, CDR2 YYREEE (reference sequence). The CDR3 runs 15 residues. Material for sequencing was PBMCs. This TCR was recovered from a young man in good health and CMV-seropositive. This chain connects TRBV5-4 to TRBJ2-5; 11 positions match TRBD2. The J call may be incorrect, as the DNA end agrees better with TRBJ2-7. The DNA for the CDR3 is TGTGCCAGCAGCACAGCTAGCGGGGGGAGGTACGAGCAGTACTTC. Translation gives CASSTASGGRYEQYF.